The source of this T cell receptor beta chain is a study of tumor and adjacent non-tumor tissue in lung cancer. For the study at large: Stage I to III disease affected about nine men and 5 women aged roughly 30 to 76. Regarding the study as a whole: Compared with tumor, normal lung showed significantly lower TCR diversity. Patients with more diverse tumor TCRs had worse survival.

The library came from three nested PCR rounds adapted from ARM-PCR protocols. In TCRdb, the multiplex PCR reads were re-called with MiXCR into one record per CDR3 protein. Among fewer than 85,000 distinct CDR3 sequences, under 80% were seen once, and the ten largest hold 12%. The template was RNA from unsorted bulk tissue. The CDR3 length is 14 residues. The V end lost 9 bases, the J end lost 7 bases, and 18 bases lay between the germline ends. The V gene's germline CDR1 is SNHLY and CDR2 FYNNEI. This clonotype was seen once. The antigen is undetermined. This clonotype was obtained from a woman between 45 and 60 years old with non-small cell lung cancer. Sequenced sample: lung tumor tissue. This chain uses TRBV2 with TRBJ1-4, with D uncertain. The CDR3 nucleotides read TGTGCCAGTAGCCGACATGGGTTCGGTGAAAAACTGTTTTTT. This gives the protein CASSRHGFGEKLFF.